This T cell receptor (beta chain) was captured in a study of T cells in tuberculosis. Findings of the study overall: Shorter CDR3-alpha in active tuberculosis partly drove smaller distances.

With regard to this clone: The antigen is unknown.

Produced via immunoSEQ multiplex PCR; TCRdb's table is partial and in-frame only. The sample includes 35,000 to 55,000 clones, about 94% seen only once; the top ten take roughly 2%. Deletions cut 3 bases from V and 5 bases from J, with 15 bases between. There are 14 residues in the CDR3. CDR1 is SGHNT, CDR2 YYREEE, per germline (reference sequence). This rearrangement joins TRBV5-4 to TRBJ2-7; a possible D gene is TRBD1 (6 bases). The sequenced material came from PBMCs. This receptor was identified in a donor aged 10 to 29 with latent tuberculosis or without tuberculosis infection. Some clones in this sample may be carry-over from other donors' samples. The chain's CDR3 is CASSSPRGLDEQYF. As DNA, the CDR3 is TGTGCCAGCAGCTCCCCCAGGGGCCTCGACGAGCAGTACTTC.